These T cell receptor beta chains were read from a single sample in a study of chemoradiotherapy in HPV16-positive cancers. The table came from immunoSEQ multiplex PCR; TCRdb's copy has only in-frame clones and leaves some out. The profile covers approximately 1,500 clones, with approximately 69% appearing a single time and about 9.4% taken by the ten largest. Sequencing used tumor tissue, obtained from a patient who underwent chemoradiotherapy. The receptors derive from a human donor with HPV-associated anogenital cancer. Each CDR3 is given with its conserved first and last residue. The D gene is left open where the match is weak. Expanded clones get a size class; other rows say once, few or many, or leave the size out.

d_call	j_call	v_call	clone_size	cdr3_aa
.	TRBJ2-5	TRBV5-4	.	CASSLGGQLGETQYF
.	TRBJ2-1	TRBV11-3	.	CASSLDNLAWYNEQFF
.	TRBJ2-6	TRBV5-1	.	CASSRDGGSGANVLTF
TRBD1	TRBJ2-7	TRBV10-3	.	CAIGPGTGGVYEQYF
TRBD2	TRBJ2-5	TRBV5-1	.	CASSLTSGSVQETQYF
TRBD1	TRBJ1-5	TRBV18	.	CASSPTGNHQPQHF
TRBD2	TRBJ2-4	TRBV10-1	.	CASSECGRALLNIQYF
.	TRBJ2-4	TRBV13	once	CASSLGLIGGQYF
.	TRBJ2-7	TRBV28	.	CASSQETYEQYF
.	TRBJ1-1	TRBV11-2	.	CASSALNTEAFF
TRBD1	TRBJ1-1	TRBV6-6	.	CASTTRDSPKRSFF
.	TRBJ1-2	TRBV30	once	CAWIAGKGTRTFGTSLYGYTF
.	TRBJ2-1	TRBV5-8	few	CASSPGGTSGSYNEQFF
.	TRBJ1-1	TRBV6-1	.	CASSEEPQAVGFF
TRBD1	TRBJ1-1	TRBV30	.	CAWTVDRDTEAFF
TRBD1	TRBJ2-3	TRBV5-1	.	CASSLYRDRGYTSTDTQYF
.	TRBJ1-5	TRBV28	.	CASSFKLNQPQHF
.	TRBJ1-2	TRBV4-1	.	CASSQDPGAVGYTF
TRBD1	TRBJ2-7	TRBV11-3	.	CASSSQDRDEQYF
.	TRBJ1-2	TRBV18	.	CASSPSGRAYGYTF
.	TRBJ2-1	TRBV5-1	.	CASSWGQTSYNEQFF
TRBD2	TRBJ2-7	TRBV4-1	.	CASSFRLAGLDYEQYF
.	TRBJ1-1	TRBV21-1	.	CASSKDLSEAFF
.	TRBJ1-5	TRBV6-1	.	CASSEGGLSNQPQHF
.	TRBJ2-7	TRBV6-5	.	CASRTWTGEHEQYF
TRBD1	TRBJ2-7	TRBV2	.	CASRQDRAYEQYF
.	TRBJ2-1	TRBV18	few	CATRGSNNEQFF
.	TRBJ2-2	TRBV6-4	.	CASRRGSTGELFF
TRBD1	TRBJ2-2	TRBV18	.	CASSGTGNTGELFF
TRBD1	TRBJ2-7	TRBV12-5	.	CASGLGTARPEQYF
TRBD1	TRBJ1-1	TRBV5-6	.	CASSLDGTGRLMNTEAFF
.	TRBJ1-1	TRBV25-1	.	CASSYGSSTEAFF
.	TRBJ2-7	TRBV5-4	.	CASSHAYSTYEQYF
.	TRBJ2-7	TRBV9	.	CASSVDGATYEQYF
.	TRBJ2-7	TRBV6-5	.	CASSSSGYEQYF
.	TRBJ2-7	TRBV5-6	.	CASSSAYEQYF
TRBD2	TRBJ2-7	TRBV11-2	.	CASSLGPSGRYEQYF
TRBD2	TRBJ2-5	TRBV7-6	few	CASSLDVAGGRETQYF